This T cell receptor beta chain was documented in a study of response to subunit inactivated influenza vaccine. CDR1 LGHNA and CDR2 YSLEER come from the germline V gene. Deletions cut 0 bases from V and 4 bases from J, with 13 bases between. The CDR3 extends over 15 amino acids. TCRdb used MiXCR to reprocess the RT-PCR reads, holding one entry per CDR3 protein. The sample contains roughly 710,000 distinct CDR3 sequences, around 13% of which appear only once. Sequencing was performed on PBMCs from blood, taken 14 days before vaccination. This TCR derives from a middle-aged man who received an inactivated influenza vaccine. This chain joins TRBV4-3 and TRBJ2-7; tentatively, D is TRBD1 (6 bases). CDR3 sequence: CASSQDSTGLYEQYF. CDR3 nucleotide sequence: TGCGCCAGCAGCCAAGATTCGACAGGCTTGTACGAGCAGTACTTC.